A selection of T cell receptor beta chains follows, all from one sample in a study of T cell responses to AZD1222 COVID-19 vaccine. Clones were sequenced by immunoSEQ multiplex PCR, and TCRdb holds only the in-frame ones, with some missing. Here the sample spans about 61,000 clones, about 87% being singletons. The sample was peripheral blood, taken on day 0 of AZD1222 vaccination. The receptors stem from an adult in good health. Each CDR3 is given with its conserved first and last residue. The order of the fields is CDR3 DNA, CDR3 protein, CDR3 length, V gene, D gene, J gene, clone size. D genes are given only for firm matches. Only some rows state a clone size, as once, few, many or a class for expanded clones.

cdr3_nt: TGTGCCAGCAGCTCCCCCCCCGGGACTAGCGTGGGAACAGATACGCAGTATTTT
cdr3_aa: CASSSPPGTSVGTDTQYF
cdr3_length: 18
v_call: TRBV11-2
d_call: TRBD2
j_call: TRBJ2-3
clone_size: NA

cdr3_nt: TGTGCCAGCTCACCACAGGGCAGCTACGAGCAGTACTTC
cdr3_aa: CASSPQGSYEQYF
cdr3_length: 13
v_call: TRBV18
d_call: NA
j_call: TRBJ2-7
clone_size: NA

cdr3_nt: TGTGCCAGCAGTTCGTTAAGGGGAGCTTTCTTT
cdr3_aa: CASSSLRGAFF
cdr3_length: 11
v_call: TRBV6-5
d_call: NA
j_call: TRBJ1-1
clone_size: NA

cdr3_nt: TGTGCCAGTAGTAATTTGTTGGCAGATACGCAGTATTTT
cdr3_aa: CASSNLLADTQYF
cdr3_length: 13
v_call: TRBV19
d_call: NA
j_call: TRBJ2-3
clone_size: NA

cdr3_nt: TGTGCCAGCACTAGGACAGGGGAGGACTATGGCTACACCTTC
cdr3_aa: CASTRTGEDYGYTF
cdr3_length: 14
v_call: TRBV25-1
d_call: TRBD1
j_call: TRBJ1-2
clone_size: NA

cdr3_nt: TGTGCCAGCAGCTTAACCACTCTACCGAACACTGAAGCTTTCTTT
cdr3_aa: CASSLTTLPNTEAFF
cdr3_length: 15
v_call: TRBV7-3
d_call: NA
j_call: TRBJ1-1
clone_size: NA

cdr3_nt: TGTGCCAGCAGCCGGAAAAGGAGGGACAGTAGGAACACTGAAGCTTTCTTT
cdr3_aa: CASSRKRRDSRNTEAFF
cdr3_length: 17
v_call: TRBV3-1/TRBV3-2
d_call: TRBD1
j_call: TRBJ1-1
clone_size: NA

cdr3_nt: TGTGCCTGGAATCTCGGCACAGATACGCAGTATTTT
cdr3_aa: CAWNLGTDTQYF
cdr3_length: 12
v_call: TRBV30
d_call: NA
j_call: TRBJ2-3
clone_size: once

cdr3_nt: TGCGCCAGCAGTTTTAGTGACAATGAGCAGTTCTTC
cdr3_aa: CASSFSDNEQFF
cdr3_length: 12
v_call: TRBV5-1
d_call: NA
j_call: TRBJ2-1
clone_size: NA

cdr3_nt: TGTGCCAGCAGCCCCATTGCGCTCAATGAGCAGTTCTTC
cdr3_aa: CASSPIALNEQFF
cdr3_length: 13
v_call: TRBV5-8
d_call: NA
j_call: TRBJ2-1
clone_size: NA

cdr3_nt: TGCGCCAGCAGCTTGGGTGGGGCCGGCGGGGAGCTGTTTTTT
cdr3_aa: CASSLGGAGGELFF
cdr3_length: 14
v_call: TRBV5-1
d_call: NA
j_call: TRBJ2-2
clone_size: NA

cdr3_nt: TGTGCCAGCAGTCCCATCCGGACAGGGCCGGATGAGCAGTTCTTC
cdr3_aa: CASSPIRTGPDEQFF
cdr3_length: 15
v_call: TRBV6-5
d_call: TRBD1
j_call: TRBJ2-1
clone_size: NA

cdr3_nt: TGTGCCAGCAGCTTTCACAGGACCCAAGAGACCCAGTACTTC
cdr3_aa: CASSFHRTQETQYF
cdr3_length: 14
v_call: TRBV7-9
d_call: NA
j_call: TRBJ2-5
clone_size: NA

cdr3_nt: TGTGCCAGCAGCCAACTACAGGGAGGTAGTTCTGGAAACACCATATATTTT
cdr3_aa: CASSQLQGGSSGNTIYF
cdr3_length: 17
v_call: TRBV4-2
d_call: NA
j_call: TRBJ1-3
clone_size: NA

cdr3_nt: TGTGCCAGCTCATCCCGGAGTAGCGGAGGATACAATGAGCAGTTCTTC
cdr3_aa: CASSSRSSGGYNEQFF
cdr3_length: 16
v_call: TRBV18
d_call: NA
j_call: TRBJ2-1
clone_size: NA

cdr3_nt: TGCGCCAGCAGTGATAGACAGGGGTTTCGCGAAAAACTGTTTTTT
cdr3_aa: CASSDRQGFREKLFF
cdr3_length: 15
v_call: TRBV10-2
d_call: TRBD1
j_call: TRBJ1-4
clone_size: NA

cdr3_nt: TGCAGTGCTAGCATGGGCTACGAGCAGTACTTC
cdr3_aa: CSASMGYEQYF
cdr3_length: 11
v_call: TRBV20-1
d_call: NA
j_call: TRBJ2-7
clone_size: NA

cdr3_nt: TGTGCCAGCAGCCAAGATAGAGAGATGAACACTGAAGCTTTCTTT
cdr3_aa: CASSQDREMNTEAFF
cdr3_length: 15
v_call: TRBV4-2
d_call: NA
j_call: TRBJ1-1
clone_size: NA

cdr3_nt: TGTGCCAGCAGCGTAGTAGGCACCCCGGGGGAGACCCAGTACTTC
cdr3_aa: CASSVVGTPGETQYF
cdr3_length: 15
v_call: TRBV9
d_call: NA
j_call: TRBJ2-5
clone_size: NA

cdr3_nt: TGTGCCAGCAGCTTAGATGGGGGAAGGTTCGATGGCTACACCTTC
cdr3_aa: CASSLDGGRFDGYTF
cdr3_length: 15
v_call: TRBV7-9
d_call: NA
j_call: TRBJ1-2
clone_size: NA

cdr3_nt: TGTGCCAGCAGTGAAGCGGAATCCCTTATGAACACTGAAGCTTTCTTT
cdr3_aa: CASSEAESLMNTEAFF
cdr3_length: 16
v_call: TRBV2
d_call: NA
j_call: TRBJ1-1
clone_size: NA

cdr3_nt: TGTGCCAGCAGCTTTCACAGCGGAGTGGGTGGCTACACCTTC
cdr3_aa: CASSFHSGVGGYTF
cdr3_length: 14
v_call: TRBV7-2
d_call: NA
j_call: TRBJ1-2
clone_size: NA

cdr3_nt: TGTGCCAGCAGTACCTGGGACAGGGTACACGAGCAGTACTTC
cdr3_aa: CASSTWDRVHEQYF
cdr3_length: 14
v_call: TRBV27
d_call: TRBD1
j_call: TRBJ2-7
clone_size: NA

cdr3_nt: TGCGCCAGCAGCTTGGAGTGGGGTAATTCACCCCTCCACTTT
cdr3_aa: CASSLEWGNSPLHF
cdr3_length: 14
v_call: TRBV5-1
d_call: NA
j_call: TRBJ1-6
clone_size: NA

cdr3_nt: TGCGCCAGCAGCCAAACAGACAGAGGCCTGCCAAACACCATATATTTT
cdr3_aa: CASSQTDRGLPNTIYF
cdr3_length: 16
v_call: TRBV4-1
d_call: NA
j_call: TRBJ1-3
clone_size: NA

cdr3_nt: TGTGCCAGCAGTGAAGGGGGATTTGTATCCTACAATGAGCAGTTCTTC
cdr3_aa: CASSEGGFVSYNEQFF
cdr3_length: 16
v_call: TRBV2
d_call: NA
j_call: TRBJ2-1
clone_size: NA

cdr3_nt: TGTGCCAGCAGCTCACAGGGAAACTATGGCTACACCTTC
cdr3_aa: CASSSQGNYGYTF
cdr3_length: 13
v_call: TRBV7-9
d_call: NA
j_call: TRBJ1-2
clone_size: NA

cdr3_nt: TGTGCCACCAGTGATTCTAAGGGCCGGGGAGGCACCGGGGAGCTGTTTTTT
cdr3_aa: CATSDSKGRGGTGELFF
cdr3_length: 17
v_call: TRBV24-1
d_call: NA
j_call: TRBJ2-2
clone_size: NA

cdr3_nt: TGTGCCAGCAGCCAAAGATTCAGTGGGGGGCGATTGCAGCCCCAGCATTTT
cdr3_aa: CASSQRFSGGRLQPQHF
cdr3_length: 17
v_call: TRBV4-2
d_call: NA
j_call: TRBJ1-5
clone_size: NA

cdr3_nt: TGTGCCACCAGCAGAACCCGGACAGGGGATGGCTACACCTTC
cdr3_aa: CATSRTRTGDGYTF
cdr3_length: 14
v_call: TRBV15
d_call: TRBD1
j_call: TRBJ1-2
clone_size: NA

cdr3_nt: TGTGCCAGCACTGACCTCGGGAGGATAAATCAGCCCCAGCATTTT
cdr3_aa: CASTDLGRINQPQHF
cdr3_length: 15
v_call: TRBV6-6
d_call: NA
j_call: TRBJ1-5
clone_size: NA